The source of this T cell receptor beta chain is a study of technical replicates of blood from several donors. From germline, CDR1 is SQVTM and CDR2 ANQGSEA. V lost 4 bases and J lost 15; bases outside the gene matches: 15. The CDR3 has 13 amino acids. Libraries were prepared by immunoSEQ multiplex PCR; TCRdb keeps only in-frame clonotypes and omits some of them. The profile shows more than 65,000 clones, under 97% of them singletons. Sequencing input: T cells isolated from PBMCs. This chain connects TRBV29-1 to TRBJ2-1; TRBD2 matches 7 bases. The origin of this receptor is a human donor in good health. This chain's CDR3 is CSVAWWEGPIRFF. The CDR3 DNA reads TGCAGCGTTGCATGGTGGGAGGGCCCAATACGGTTCTTC.